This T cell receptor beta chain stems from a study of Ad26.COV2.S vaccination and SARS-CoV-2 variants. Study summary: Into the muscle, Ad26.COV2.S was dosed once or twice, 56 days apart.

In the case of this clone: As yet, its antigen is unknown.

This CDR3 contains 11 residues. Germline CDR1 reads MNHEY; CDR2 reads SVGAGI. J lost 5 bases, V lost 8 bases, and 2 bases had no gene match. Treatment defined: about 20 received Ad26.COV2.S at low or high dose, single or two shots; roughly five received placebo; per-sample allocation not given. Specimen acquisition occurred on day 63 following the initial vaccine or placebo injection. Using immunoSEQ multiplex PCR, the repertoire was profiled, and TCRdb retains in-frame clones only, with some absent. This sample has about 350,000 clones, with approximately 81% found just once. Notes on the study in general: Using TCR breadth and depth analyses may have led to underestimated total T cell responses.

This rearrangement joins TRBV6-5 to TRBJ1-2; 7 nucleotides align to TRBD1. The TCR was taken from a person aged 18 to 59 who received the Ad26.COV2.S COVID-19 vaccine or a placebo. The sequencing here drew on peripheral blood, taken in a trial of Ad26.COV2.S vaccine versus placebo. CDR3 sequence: CASYRGYGYTF. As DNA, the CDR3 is TGTGCCAGCTACAGGGGATATGGCTACACCTTC.